These 16 T cell receptor beta chains originate from one sample sequenced in a study of cytomegalovirus exposure and HLA in healthy donors. This table comes from immunoSEQ multiplex PCR, and its TCRdb copy is limited to in-frame clones, with some not included. The profile shows roughly 250,000 clones, approximately 87% of them singletons. The sample was PBMCs. These receptors were collected from a man between 18 and 35 years old in good health and CMV-seronegative.

V gene TRBV19 combines with J gene TRBJ2-7; 9 bases align to TRBD1. Germline V gene data show CDR1 as LNHDA and CDR2 as SQIVND (reference sequence). CDR3 length: 14 amino acids. The V and J ends lost 6 bases and 3 bases, in that order; junction bases with no gene match: 6. The CDR3, as DNA: TGTGCCAGTAGGGGACAGGGAGGCGGCTACGAGCAGTACTTC. It yields the protein CASRGQGGGYEQYF.

This chain connects TRBV19 to TRBJ1-5, with D uncertain. V dropped 1 base and J dropped 1 base, with 11 bases sitting between them. The CDR3 loop spans 16 amino acids. The V gene's germline CDR1 is LNHDA and CDR2 SQIVND (reference sequence). The CDR3 region is CASSIGWQVSNQPQHF. DNA for the CDR3: TGTGCCAGTAGTATAGGGTGGCAAGTGAGCAATCAGCCCCAGCATTTT.

The chain recombines TRBV4-1 with TRBJ2-4; TRBD1 matches 7 bases. The germline V gene has CDR1 MGHRA and CDR2 YSYEKL. CDR3 length: 17 amino acids. Unmatched junction bases numbered 7, after V lost 2 bases and J lost 0 bases. The chain's CDR3 is CASSQPTRGLAKNIQYF. CDR3 DNA sequence: TGCGCCAGCAGCCAACCGACCAGGGGGTTAGCCAAAAACATTCAGTACTTC.

This clone was seen a single time. The chain employs TRBV15 and TRBJ1-2; 9 nucleotides match TRBD1. Germline V gene lookup returns CDR1 LNHNV and CDR2 YYDKDF (reference sequence). The length of the CDR3 is 16 residues. J lost 5 bases, V lost 1 base, and 8 bases had no gene match. Here the CDR3 reads CATSRGGTGQGYGYTF. The CDR3 DNA is TGTGCCACCAGCAGAGGAGGGACGGGACAGGGTTATGGCTACACCTTC.

This sequence joins TRBV5-4 and TRBJ2-5; 10 bases line up with TRBD2. The CDR3 is 15 residues long. Germline V gene lookup returns CDR1 SGHNT and CDR2 YYREEE (reference sequence). The V and J ends lost 0 bases and 3 bases, in that order; junction bases with no gene match: 2. The DNA for the CDR3 is TGTGCCAGCAGCTTGGTCCTAGCGGGGGAAGAGACCCAGTACTTC. Residues: CASSLVLAGEETQYF.

This clone was detected only once. The chain uses TRBV9 and TRBJ1-1; 7 nucleotides line up with TRBD1. The CDR3 has 13 residues. Trimming at V came to 4 bases and at J to 10 bases, leaving 10 bases not matched to a gene. Germline-derived CDR1 and CDR2 are SGDLS and YYNGEE. As DNA, the CDR3 is TGTGCCAGCAGCCCAAATACAGGGGTCGGAGCTTTCTTT. It yields the protein CASSPNTGVGAFF.

The genes are TRBV18 and TRBJ1-1, with a tentative D call TRBD1 (6 bases). From germline, CDR1 is KGHSH and CDR2 LQKENI. This CDR3 has 12 residues. Trimming pared 5 bases from V and 7 bases from J, leaving 11 bases between. The CDR3 sequence is CASSYDRSEAFF. In DNA, the CDR3 is TGTGCCAGCTCATACGACAGGAGTGAAGCTTTCTTT.

The chain joins TRBV12-2 to TRBJ2-7; the DNA was not used to check the table's D call, TRBD1. TRBV12-2 corresponds to a pseudogene. CDR3 length: 14 residues. As DNA, the CDR3 is TGTGCAAGTCGCTTAGTCTGCAGATCCTACGAGCAGTACTTC. This codes for CASRLVCRSYEQYF.

The rearrangement joins TRBV7-8 to TRBJ2-3; the match to TRBD2 covers 10 bases. The junction had 7 bases not matched to a gene; V was cut back by 2 bases and J by 5 bases. This CDR3 contains 16 residues. Looked up from germline, CDR1 is SGHVS and CDR2 is FQNEAQ. CDR3 region: CASSLPLAGVIDTQYF. CDR3 in DNA: TGTGCCAGCAGCTTACCTCTAGCGGGAGTTATAGATACGCAGTATTTT.

The chain is built from TRBV27 and TRBJ1-1, with D maybe TRBD1 (5 bases). CDR1 and CDR2 from the germline V gene are MNHEY and SMNVEV (reference sequence). Trimming took off 2 bases at V and 8 bases at J, with 12 bases between the two ends. This CDR3 has 13 amino acids. CDR3 loop: CASSLGSRGEAFF. CDR3 nucleotide sequence: TGTGCCAGCAGTTTAGGTTCTAGGGGAGAAGCTTTCTTT.

This rearrangement joins TRBV5-4 to TRBJ1-5, with 9 bases fitting TRBD1. Trimming removed 0 bases from V and 5 bases from J; junction bases left unmatched: 6. The length of the CDR3 is 16 residues. From germline, CDR1 is SGHNT and CDR2 YYREEE (reference sequence). The CDR3 coding sequence is TGTGCCAGCAGCTTGGGCGGGACAGGGTCCGATCAGCCCCAGCATTTT. Translating gives CASSLGGTGSDQPQHF.

The CDR3 loop reads CASSMREETSYEQYF. For the CDR3, the DNA is TGTGCCAGTAGTATGAGGGAAGAAACTTCCTACGAGCAGTACTTC. V gene TRBV19 combines with J gene TRBJ2-7; tentative D call: TRBD2 (5 bases). CDR3 length equals 15 residues. In germline, CDR1 is LNHDA, CDR2 SQIVND (reference sequence). Trimming took 3 bases from V and 1 from J, leaving 13 bases between them.

The V gene is TRBV6-1, the J gene TRBJ1-5; 7 bases agree with TRBD1. V was clipped by 5 bases and J by 3 bases; unmatched bases: 4. The CDR3 totals 14 residues. CDR1 is MNHNS and CDR2 is SASEGT in the germline V gene. CDR3 loop: CASSKTGSNQPQHF. The CDR3 coding sequence is TGTGCCAGCAGTAAGACAGGGTCCAATCAGCCCCAGCATTTT.

The V gene is TRBV28, the J gene TRBJ1-2, with 7 bases identical to TRBD1. Germline V gene lookup returns CDR1 MDHEN and CDR2 SYDVKM. The junction had 6 bases not matched to a gene; V was cut back by 6 bases and J by 2 bases. The CDR3 extends over 14 amino acids. The CDR3 coding sequence is TGTGCCAGCAGAACCCCGGGACAGAACTATGGCTACACCTTC. It specifies CASRTPGQNYGYTF.

The V and J genes are TRBV28 and TRBJ1-1; D ambiguous. Trimming removed 6 bases at V and 6 bases at J, with 11 bases between. This CDR3 contains 12 residues. The V gene's germline CDR1 is MDHEN and CDR2 SYDVKM. CDR3 sequence (DNA): TGTGCCAGCAGCTCCGACACCCCTGAAGCTTTCTTT. This translates into CASSSDTPEAFF.

This clone was seen a handful of times. The rearrangement joins TRBV5-1 to TRBJ2-5; 9 bases agree with TRBD2. The V and J ends lost 5 bases and 1 base, in that order; junction bases with no gene match: 3. CDR3 size: 14 residues. Germline-derived CDR1 and CDR2 are SGHRS and YFSETQ. CDR3 sequence reads: CASRATSGQETQYF. For the CDR3, the DNA is TGCGCCAGCAGGGCGACTAGCGGCCAAGAGACCCAGTACTTC.